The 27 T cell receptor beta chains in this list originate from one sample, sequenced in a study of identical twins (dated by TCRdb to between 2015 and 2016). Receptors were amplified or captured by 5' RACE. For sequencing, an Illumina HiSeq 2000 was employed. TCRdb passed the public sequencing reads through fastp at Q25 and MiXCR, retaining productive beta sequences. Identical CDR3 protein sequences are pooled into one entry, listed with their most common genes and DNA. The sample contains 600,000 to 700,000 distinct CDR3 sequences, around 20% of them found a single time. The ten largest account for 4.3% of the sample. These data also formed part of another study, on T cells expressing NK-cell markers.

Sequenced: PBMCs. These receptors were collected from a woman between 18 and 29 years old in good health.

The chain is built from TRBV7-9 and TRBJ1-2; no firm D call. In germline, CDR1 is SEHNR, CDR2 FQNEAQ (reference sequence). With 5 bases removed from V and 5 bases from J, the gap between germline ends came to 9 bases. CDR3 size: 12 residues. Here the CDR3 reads CASSPWEYGYTF. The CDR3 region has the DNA TGTGCCAGCAGCCCGTGGGAGTATGGCTACACCTTC.

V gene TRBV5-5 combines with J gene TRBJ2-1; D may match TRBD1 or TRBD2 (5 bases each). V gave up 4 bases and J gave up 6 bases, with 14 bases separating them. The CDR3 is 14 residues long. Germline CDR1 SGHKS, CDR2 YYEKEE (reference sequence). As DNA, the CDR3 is TGTGCCAGCAGCCGTGGGTCTGGGGGCAATGAGCAGTTCTTC. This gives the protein CASSRGSGGNEQFF.

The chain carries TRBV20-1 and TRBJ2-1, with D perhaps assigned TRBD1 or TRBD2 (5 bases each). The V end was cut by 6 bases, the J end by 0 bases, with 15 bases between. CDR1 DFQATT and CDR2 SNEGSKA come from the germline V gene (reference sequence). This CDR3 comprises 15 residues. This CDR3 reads CSAPKRGLSYNEQFF. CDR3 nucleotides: TGCAGTGCCCCAAAGAGGGGCCTCTCCTACAATGAGCAGTTCTTC.

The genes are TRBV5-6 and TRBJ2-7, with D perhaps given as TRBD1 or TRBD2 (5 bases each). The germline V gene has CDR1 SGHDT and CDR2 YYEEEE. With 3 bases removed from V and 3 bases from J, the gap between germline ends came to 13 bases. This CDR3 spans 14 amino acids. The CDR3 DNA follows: TGTGCCAGCAGCTCCGGGACGGAGATCTACGAGCAGTACTTC. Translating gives CASSSGTEIYEQYF.

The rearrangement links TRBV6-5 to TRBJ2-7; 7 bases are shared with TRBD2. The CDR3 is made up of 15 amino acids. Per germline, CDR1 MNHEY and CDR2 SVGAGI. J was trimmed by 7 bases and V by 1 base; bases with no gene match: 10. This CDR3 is CASSYLGTGGREQYF. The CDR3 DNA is TGTGCCAGCAGTTACTTGGGGACGGGGGGTCGGGAGCAGTACTTC.

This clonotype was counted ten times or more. The CDR3 nucleotides read TGTGCCAGCAGCTTTAGGGACAGGCCAAACATTCAGTACTTC. As protein: CASSFRDRPNIQYF. This chain connects TRBV7-9 to TRBJ2-4; 8 bases fit TRBD1. This CDR3 is built from 14 residues. From germline, CDR1 is SEHNR and CDR2 FQNEAQ (reference sequence). V shed 3 bases, J shed 6 bases, and the junction held 4 bases outside the gene matches. Full variable domain (missing parts from reference TRBV7-9 and TRBJ2-4): DTGVSQNPRHKITKRGQNVTFRCDPISEHNRLYWYRQTLGQGPEFLTYFQNEAQLEKSRLLSDRFSAERPKGSFSTLEIQRTEQGDSAMYLCASSFRDRPNIQYFGAGTRLSVL.

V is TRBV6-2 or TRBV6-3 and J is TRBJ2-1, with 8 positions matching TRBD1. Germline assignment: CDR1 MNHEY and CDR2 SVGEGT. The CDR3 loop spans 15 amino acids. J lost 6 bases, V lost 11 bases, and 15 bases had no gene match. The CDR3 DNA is TGTGCCGGTGGGGGAACGACAGGGGTTTTCAATGAGCAGTTCTTC. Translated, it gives CAGGGTTGVFNEQFF.

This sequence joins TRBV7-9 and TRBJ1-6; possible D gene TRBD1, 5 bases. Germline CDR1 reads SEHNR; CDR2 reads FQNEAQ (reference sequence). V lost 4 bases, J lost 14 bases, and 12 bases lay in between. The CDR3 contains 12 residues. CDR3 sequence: CASSWDRQSLHF. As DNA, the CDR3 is TGTGCCAGCAGCTGGGACCGACAATCCCTCCACTTT.

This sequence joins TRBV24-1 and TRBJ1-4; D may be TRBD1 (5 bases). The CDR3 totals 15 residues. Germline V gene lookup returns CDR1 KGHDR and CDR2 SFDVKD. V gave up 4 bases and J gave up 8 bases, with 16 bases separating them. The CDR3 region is CATSDPRVVAEKLFF. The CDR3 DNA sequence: TGTGCCACCAGTGACCCCAGGGTTGTTGCCGAAAAACTGTTTTTT.

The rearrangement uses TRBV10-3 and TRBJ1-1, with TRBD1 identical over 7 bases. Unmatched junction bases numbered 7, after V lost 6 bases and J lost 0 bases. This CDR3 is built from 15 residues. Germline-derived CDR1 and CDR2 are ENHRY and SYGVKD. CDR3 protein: CAIREGADLNTEAFF. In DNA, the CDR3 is TGTGCCATCAGGGAGGGGGCAGATCTGAACACTGAAGCTTTCTTT.

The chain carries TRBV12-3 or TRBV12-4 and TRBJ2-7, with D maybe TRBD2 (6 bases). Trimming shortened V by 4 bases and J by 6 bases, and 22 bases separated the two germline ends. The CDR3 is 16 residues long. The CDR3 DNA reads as TGTGCCAGCAGTTCCCCTGGGAGGCGGAGGACGGGCGAGCAGTACTTC. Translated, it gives CASSSPGRRRTGEQYF.

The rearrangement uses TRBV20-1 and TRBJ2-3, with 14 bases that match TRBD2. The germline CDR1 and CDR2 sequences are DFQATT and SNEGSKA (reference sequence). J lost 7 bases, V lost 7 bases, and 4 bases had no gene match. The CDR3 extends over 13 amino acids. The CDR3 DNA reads TGCAGTGGCGGGACTAGCGGGGGTTATACGCAGTATTTT. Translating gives CSGGTSGGYTQYF.

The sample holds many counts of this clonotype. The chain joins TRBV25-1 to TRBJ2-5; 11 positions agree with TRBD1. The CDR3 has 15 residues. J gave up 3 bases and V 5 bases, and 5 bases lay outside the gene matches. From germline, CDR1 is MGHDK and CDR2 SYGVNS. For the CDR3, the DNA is TGTGCCAGCAGTCACGGACAGGGGGCGAAAGAGACCCAGTACTTC. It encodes CASSHGQGAKETQYF.

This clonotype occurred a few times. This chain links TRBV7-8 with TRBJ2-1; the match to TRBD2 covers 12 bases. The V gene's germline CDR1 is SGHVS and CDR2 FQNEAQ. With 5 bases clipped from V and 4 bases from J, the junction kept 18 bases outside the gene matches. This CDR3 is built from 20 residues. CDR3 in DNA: TGTGCCAGCAGCCAGGATAACCGGAAGACTAGCGGGAGAACGTACAATGAGCAGTTCTTC. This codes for CASSQDNRKTSGRTYNEQFF.

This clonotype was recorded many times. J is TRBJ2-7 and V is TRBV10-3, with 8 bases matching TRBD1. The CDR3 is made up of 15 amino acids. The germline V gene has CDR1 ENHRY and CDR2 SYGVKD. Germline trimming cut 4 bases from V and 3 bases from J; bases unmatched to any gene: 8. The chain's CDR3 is CAISAQRTGNYEQYF. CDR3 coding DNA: TGTGCCATCAGTGCCCAGAGGACAGGGAACTACGAGCAGTACTTC.

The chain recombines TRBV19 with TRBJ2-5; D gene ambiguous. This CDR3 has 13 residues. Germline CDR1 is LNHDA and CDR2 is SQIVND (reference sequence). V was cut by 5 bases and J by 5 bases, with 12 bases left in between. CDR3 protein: CASSWTARETQYF. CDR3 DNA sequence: TGTGCCAGTAGTTGGACGGCCAGGGAGACCCAGTACTTC.

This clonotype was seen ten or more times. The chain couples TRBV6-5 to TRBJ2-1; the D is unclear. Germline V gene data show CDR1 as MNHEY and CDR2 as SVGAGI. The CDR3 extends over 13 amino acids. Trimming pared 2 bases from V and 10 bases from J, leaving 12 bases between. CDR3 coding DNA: TGTGCCAGCAGTTACACGGCTAGTGGAGAGCAGTTCTTC. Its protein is CASSYTASGEQFF.

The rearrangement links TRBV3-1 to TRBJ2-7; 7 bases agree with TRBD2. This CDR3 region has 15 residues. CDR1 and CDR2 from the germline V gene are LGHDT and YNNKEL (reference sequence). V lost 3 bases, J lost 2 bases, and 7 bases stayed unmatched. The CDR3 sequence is CASSQGRAGPYEQYF. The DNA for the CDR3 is TGTGCCAGCAGCCAGGGGAGGGCAGGGCCCTACGAGCAGTACTTC.

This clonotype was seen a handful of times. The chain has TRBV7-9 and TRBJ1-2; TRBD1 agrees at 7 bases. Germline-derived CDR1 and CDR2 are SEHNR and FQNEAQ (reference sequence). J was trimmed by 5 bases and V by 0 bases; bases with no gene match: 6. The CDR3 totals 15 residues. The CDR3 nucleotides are TGTGCCAGCAGCTTAGCCCAGGGACAGATATATGGCTACACCTTC. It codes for CASSLAQGQIYGYTF.

The CDR3 here is CSAEDRTQETQYF. Here the CDR3 DNA reads TGCAGTGCTGAGGACAGGACGCAAGAGACCCAGTACTTC. The rearrangement joins TRBV20-1 to TRBJ2-5; 7 positions agree with TRBD1. Germline V gives CDR1 DFQATT, CDR2 SNEGSKA (reference sequence). V was pared by 5 bases and J by 2 bases, with 5 bases of the junction left unmatched. CDR3 size: 13 residues.

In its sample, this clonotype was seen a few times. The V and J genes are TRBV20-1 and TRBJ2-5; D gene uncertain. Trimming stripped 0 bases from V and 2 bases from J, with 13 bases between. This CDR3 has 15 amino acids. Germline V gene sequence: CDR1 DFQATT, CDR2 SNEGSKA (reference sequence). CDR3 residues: CSARDPQQSQETQYF. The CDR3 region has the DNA TGCAGTGCTAGAGACCCACAGCAAAGTCAAGAGACCCAGTACTTC.

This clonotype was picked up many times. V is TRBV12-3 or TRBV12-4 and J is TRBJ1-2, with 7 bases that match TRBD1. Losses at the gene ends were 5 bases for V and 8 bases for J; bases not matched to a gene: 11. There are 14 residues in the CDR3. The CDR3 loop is CASSITGADWGYTF. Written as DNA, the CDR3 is TGTGCCAGCAGTATTACAGGGGCCGACTGGGGCTACACCTTC.

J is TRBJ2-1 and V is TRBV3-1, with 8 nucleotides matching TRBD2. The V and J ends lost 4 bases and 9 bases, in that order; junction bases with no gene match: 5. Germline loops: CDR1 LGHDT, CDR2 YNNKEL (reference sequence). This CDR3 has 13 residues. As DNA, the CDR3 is TGTGCCAGCAGCCGAGCGGGGGCAGCTGAGCAGTTCTTC. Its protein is CASSRAGAAEQFF.

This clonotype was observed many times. CDR3 DNA: TGTGCCAGCAGTTTAGAAGGGAACGCTAATTCACCCCTCCACTTT. Protein sequence: CASSLEGNANSPLHF. The chain couples TRBV12-3 or TRBV12-4 to TRBJ1-6; D remains unclear. The V and J ends lost 1 base and 6 bases respectively, with 10 bases between them. The CDR3 runs to 15 residues.

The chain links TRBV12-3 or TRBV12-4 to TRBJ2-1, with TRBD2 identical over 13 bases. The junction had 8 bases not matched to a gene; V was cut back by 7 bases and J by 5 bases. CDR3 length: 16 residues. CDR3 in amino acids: CASNLELAGGNNEQFF. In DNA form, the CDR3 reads TGTGCCAGCAATCTAGAACTAGCGGGGGGGAACAATGAGCAGTTCTTC.

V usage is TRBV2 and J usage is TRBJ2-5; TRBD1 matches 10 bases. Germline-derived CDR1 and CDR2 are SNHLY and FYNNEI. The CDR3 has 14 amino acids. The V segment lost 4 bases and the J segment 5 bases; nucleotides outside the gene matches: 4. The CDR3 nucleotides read TGTGCCAGCAGTGGACAGGGGGCGCAGGAGACCCAGTACTTC. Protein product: CASSGQGAQETQYF.

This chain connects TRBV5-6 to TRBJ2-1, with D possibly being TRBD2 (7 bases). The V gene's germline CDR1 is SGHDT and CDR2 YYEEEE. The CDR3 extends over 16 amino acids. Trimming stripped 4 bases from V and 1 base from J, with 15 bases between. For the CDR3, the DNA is TGTGCCAGCAGCCACTTGGGGGGGACATCCTACAATGAGCAGTTCTTC. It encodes CASSHLGGTSYNEQFF. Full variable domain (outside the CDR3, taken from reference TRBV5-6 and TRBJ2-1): DAGVTQSPTHLIKTRGQQVTLRCSPKSGHDTVSWYQQALGQGPQFIFQYYEEEERQRGNFPDRFSGHQFPNYSSELNVNALLLGDSALYLCASSHLGGTSYNEQFFGPGTRLTVL.